The clone carrying this T cell receptor beta chain was seen a few times. The data originate from a study of identical twins. Germline V gene data show CDR1 as MNHNS and CDR2 as SASEGT. The length of the CDR3 is 13 residues. Trimming removed 5 bases from V and 4 bases from J; junction bases left unmatched: 3. MiXCR, run by TCRdb on the 5' RACE reads, gives a single entry per CDR3 protein. The table shows 640,000 or so distinct CDR3 sequences, with 5.5% to 7.5% occurring only once. J is TRBJ1-1 and V is TRBV6-1; 8 bases agree with TRBD1. The sequence derives from a man between 18 and 29 years old in good health. Sequenced input: naive T cells sorted from blood. This CDR3 is CASSMTGVTEAFF. CDR3 nucleotide sequence: TGTGCCAGCAGTATGACAGGGGTCACTGAAGCTTTCTTT.